Given below is one TCR beta chain in context. Its antigen remains unidentified. This sample is drawn from a study of cytomegalovirus exposure and HLA in healthy donors. Use of 60 Vbeta and 13 Jbeta primers characterized the PCR. Only in-frame clones appear in the TCRdb table, and some are missing; sequencing was by immunoSEQ multiplex PCR. The sample includes 150,000 to 200,000 clones, around 80% of them seen just once. Overall study results and limits: Later analysis identified a missense DCLRE1C variant that was linked to TCR beta V- and J-gene trimming. The number of N-insertions in an Asian-associated ancestry cluster was reportedly below the approximately 690-donor mean in a later analysis.

The CDR3 runs to 14 residues. V shed 5 bases and J 4 bases; nucleotides not matched to a gene: 5. Germline V gene lookup returns CDR1 KGHSH and CDR2 LQKENI. The receptor comes from a man younger than 35 in good health and CMV-seropositive. The sequenced material came from PBMCs. The rearrangement joins TRBV18 to TRBJ2-5; 9 nucleotides agree with TRBD2. The CDR3 coding sequence is TGTGCCAGCTCAAGAGCGGGAGGAGGAGAGACCCAGTACTTC. Residues: CASSRAGGGETQYF. The entire variable domain, with the rest obtained from reference TRBV18 and TRBJ2-5, is as follows: NAGVMQNPRHLVRRRGQEARLRCSPMKGHSHVYWYRQLPEEGLKFMVYLQKENIIDESGMPKERFSAEFPKEGPSILRIQQVVRGDSAAYFCASSRAGGGETQYFGPGTRLLVL.